The rows below give T cell receptor beta chains drawn from one sample of a study of T cells in Graves' hyperthyroidism and ophthalmopathy. MiXCR was run by TCRdb on the multiplex PCR reads, yielding one entry per CDR3 protein. The data show hundreds of thousands of distinct CDR3 sequences, with roughly an eighth seen just once and about 9.1% held by the top ten. Sequencing input: blood. The receptor set was obtained from a young woman with Graves' hyperthyroidism. Each CDR3 is given with its conserved first and last residue. The D gene is left open where the match is weak. A row's size may be missing; if present it is once, few, many or a size class.

TRBD1	TRBV28	TRBJ1-1	-	CASSLWGFRRDRNTEAFF	TGTGCCAGCAGTTTATGGGGCTTCCGTCGGGACAGGAACACTGAAGCTTTCTTT
-	TRBV20-1	TRBJ2-1	many	CSASGETGNEQFF	TGCAGTGCTAGCGGGGAGACGGGAAATGAGCAGTTCTTC
-	TRBV25-1	TRBJ2-7	few	CASSEYRAYEQYF	TGTGCCAGCAGTGAATACAGAGCCTACGAGCAGTACTTC
-	TRBV27	TRBJ1-5	many	CASSTSGKPQHF	TGTGCCAGCAGTACGTCCGGGAAACCCCAGCATTTT
TRBD2	TRBV7-9	TRBJ2-1	-	CASSLSEFSVTSGINEQFF	TGTGCCAGCAGCTTAAGTGAGTTTTCCGTGACTAGCGGGATCAATGAGCAGTTCTTC
TRBD1	TRBV7-2	TRBJ2-5	-	CASSSDRGQGETQYF	TGTGCCAGCAGTTCGGACAGGGGGCAGGGGGAGACCCAGTACTTC
-	TRBV2	TRBJ1-2	many	CASSEGDYGYTF	TGTGCCAGCAGTGAAGGGGACTATGGCTACACCTTC
TRBD1	TRBV11-1	TRBJ2-7	-	CASSLPGGPYEQYF	TGTGCCAGCAGCTTGCCAGGGGGCCCCTACGAGCAGTACTTC
-	TRBV30	TRBJ2-7	many	CASGFYEQYF	TGTGCCTCGGGGTTCTACGAGCAGTACTTC
TRBD1	TRBV2	TRBJ1-5	-	CASGDREDQPQHF	TGTGCCAGTGGAGACAGGGAAGATCAGCCCCAGCATTTT
-	TRBV4-1	TRBJ2-5	many	CASSQDFVTGGETQYF	TGCGCCAGCAGCCAAGACTTTGTGACCGGGGGAGAGACCCAGTACTTC
-	TRBV12-3/TRBV12-4	TRBJ1-2	-	CASSLFGGETNYGYTF	TGTGCCAGCAGTTTATTCGGGGGGGAAACGAACTATGGCTACACCTTC
TRBD2	TRBV20-1	TRBJ2-7	-	CSTGLAGVDEQYF	TGCAGTACTGGACTAGCGGGAGTAGACGAGCAGTACTTC
-	TRBV6-1	TRBJ1-2	many	CASSPSGQIYGYTF	TGTGCCAGCAGTCCCTCCGGACAGATCTATGGCTACACCTTC
TRBD1	TRBV18	TRBJ1-1	many	CASSPQTGASAFF	TGTGCCAGCTCTCCCCAGACAGGGGCATCGGCTTTCTTT
-	TRBV30	TRBJ2-7	many	CAWNLLNEQYF	TGTGCCTGGAACCTTTTAAACGAGCAGTACTTC
-	TRBV6-2/TRBV6-3	TRBJ2-2	few	CASSYYVGRSPRERELFF	TGTGCCAGCAGTTACTACGTCGGTCGGTCGCCCCGGGAGAGGGAGCTGTTTTTT
-	TRBV13	TRBJ2-1	many	CASSHRGGNYNEQFF	TGTGCCAGCAGCCATAGGGGCGGAAATTACAATGAGCAGTTCTTC
TRBD2	TRBV20-1	TRBJ2-4	-	CSARAFERDYYIQYF	TGCAGTGCTAGAGCCTTCGAGCGGGACTACTACATTCAGTACTTC
TRBD2	TRBV4-2	TRBJ2-7	-	CASSQAPGGQSYEQYF	TGTGCCAGCAGCCAAGCTCCGGGAGGGCAATCCTACGAGCAGTACTTC
TRBD1	TRBV4-1	TRBJ1-1	-	CASSHHGQGDTEAFF	TGCGCCAGCAGCCACCACGGACAGGGGGATACTGAAGCTTTCTTT
-	TRBV4-1	TRBJ2-1	-	CASSQVTRGEQFF	TGCGCCAGCAGCCAAGTTACCAGAGGTGAGCAGTTCTTC
-	TRBV12-3/TRBV12-4	TRBJ2-3	-	CASSGGFSRTDTQYF	TGTGCCAGCAGTGGGGGTTTCAGCCGCACAGATACGCAGTATTTT
TRBD1	TRBV9	TRBJ1-5	few	CASSDGEGQENQPQHF	TGTGCCAGCAGCGACGGGGAGGGACAGGAGAATCAGCCCCAGCATTTT
-	TRBV12-3/TRBV12-4	TRBJ2-3	many	CASTSASEGYTDTQYF	TGTGCCAGCACCTCGGCTAGCGAGGGATACACAGATACGCAGTATTTT
TRBD1	TRBV27	TRBJ1-4	many	CASSSSGGANEKLFF	TGTGCCAGCAGTTCCTCAGGGGGGGCTAATGAAAAACTGTTTTTT
-	TRBV28	TRBJ1-1	many	CASTRNTEAFF	TGTGCCAGCACAAGGAACACTGAAGCTTTCTTT
-	TRBV9	TRBJ2-1	-	CASSVGGESSYNEQFF	TGTGCCAGCAGCGTAGGTGGGGAAAGCTCCTACAATGAGCAGTTCTTC
-	TRBV7-2	TRBJ1-5	-	CASSLEFGFYSNQPQHF	TGTGCCAGCAGCTTAGAGTTTGGATTTTATAGCAATCAGCCCCAGCATTTT
-	TRBV6-1	TRBJ1-5	many	CASLPPGYNQPQHF	TGTGCCAGCCTACCGCCGGGATATAATCAGCCCCAGCATTTT
TRBD2	TRBV12-3/TRBV12-4	TRBJ2-7	many	CASSLISGISYEQYF	TGTGCCAGCAGTTTAATAAGCGGGATCTCCTACGAGCAGTACTTC
-	TRBV3-1	TRBJ2-5	many	CASTQGQQETQYF	TGTGCCAGCACCCAAGGACAGCAAGAGACCCAGTACTTC
-	TRBV3-1	TRBJ1-3	many	CASSRDTGGDPGNTIYF	TGTGCCAGCAGCCGGGATACTGGAGGGGACCCTGGAAACACCATATATTTT
-	TRBV7-9	TRBJ2-7	many	CASSPHMPVREGAYEQYF	TGTGCCAGCAGCCCACATATGCCGGTTAGGGAGGGGGCCTACGAGCAGTACTTC
-	TRBV7-9	TRBJ2-1	few	CASSGSSSNEQFF	TGTGCCAGCAGCGGCTCATCTTCCAATGAGCAGTTCTTC
-	TRBV27	TRBJ1-2	many	CASSLLGGGSGYGYTF	TGTGCCAGCAGTTTATTGGGTGGTGGGTCAGGCTATGGCTACACCTTC
-	TRBV4-1	TRBJ2-2	-	CASRIRPGVDTGELFF	TGCGCCAGCAGAATTCGGCCAGGGGTGGACACCGGGGAGCTGTTTTTT
-	TRBV7-2	TRBJ1-2	many	CASSLDSLNYGYTF	TGTGCCAGCAGCTTGGACAGTCTTAACTATGGCTACACCTTC
-	TRBV5-1	TRBJ2-7	many	CASSLATWPPYEQYF	TGCGCCAGCAGCTTGGCAACCTGGCCGCCCTACGAGCAGTACTTC
TRBD1	TRBV6-2/TRBV6-3	TRBJ2-7	many	CASSNHFGTGDPSYEQYF	TGTGCCAGCAGCAATCACTTCGGGACAGGGGATCCCTCCTACGAGCAGTACTTC
-	TRBV7-7	TRBJ2-7	-	CASSKGERYEQYF	TGTGCTAGCAGCAAGGGGGAGCGGTACGAGCAGTACTTC
TRBD2	TRBV11-2	TRBJ2-5	many	CASSVLAGNQETQYF	TGTGCCAGCAGTGTACTAGCGGGGAACCAAGAGACCCAGTACTTC
TRBD2	TRBV7-9	TRBJ2-1	few	CASSKGAASGSSYNEQFF	TGTGCCAGCAGCAAAGGGGCTGCTAGCGGTAGCTCCTACAATGAGCAGTTCTTC
-	TRBV18	TRBJ2-1	few	CASSPTQDVYNEQFF	TGTGCCAGCTCTCCGACGCAGGACGTCTACAATGAGCAGTTCTTC
TRBD1	TRBV28	TRBJ2-2	many	CASSAQGAGELFF	TGTGCCAGCAGTGCGCAGGGGGCCGGGGAGCTGTTTTTT
-	TRBV19	TRBJ2-2	-	CASSIERGSTGELFF	TGTGCCAGTAGTATAGAAAGGGGAAGCACCGGGGAGCTGTTTTTT
-	TRBV5-1	TRBJ2-2	many	CASSSTGPPNTGELFF	TGCGCCAGCAGCTCTACAGGGCCACCGAACACCGGGGAGCTGTTTTTT
-	TRBV20-1	TRBJ1-6	few	CSANGRSSYNSPLHF	TGCAGTGCTAATGGTCGGAGCTCCTATAATTCACCCCTCCACTTT
TRBD1	TRBV18	TRBJ1-1	many	CASSPQEDREGTEAFF	TGTGCCAGCTCACCCCAAGAGGACAGGGAGGGGACTGAAGCTTTCTTT
-	TRBV28	TRBJ2-3	-	CASSLPGRGAPDTQYF	TGTGCCAGCAGTTTACCCGGGAGAGGGGCCCCAGATACGCAGTATTTT
TRBD1	TRBV28	TRBJ1-4	many	CASSPGTGGADEKLFF	TGTGCCAGCAGTCCCGGGACAGGGGGCGCGGACGAAAAACTGTTTTTT
-	TRBV28	TRBJ2-4	-	CASSGSLGSWVVAKNIQYF	TGTGCCAGCAGTGGAAGCTTGGGGTCATGGGTGGTAGCCAAAAACATTCAGTACTTC
-	TRBV9	TRBJ2-3	-	CASSGDSAGTDTQYF	TGTGCCAGCAGCGGAGACTCAGCGGGCACAGATACGCAGTATTTT
-	TRBV28	TRBJ1-5	many	CASRAARDQPQHF	TGTGCCAGCCGGGCGGCCAGGGATCAGCCCCAGCATTTT
-	TRBV10-3	TRBJ1-2	many	CAISVRTDNYGYTF	TGTGCCATCAGTGTTCGGACCGATAACTATGGCTACACCTTC